This T cell receptor (beta chain) was recorded in a study of a mutant IDH1 vaccine in newly diagnosed glioma. Overall study context: The study started vaccination 4-6 weeks after radiotherapy alone, or with temozolomide cycles.

For this clone: What it binds is not known.

This CDR3 comprises 17 residues. Germline CDR1 and CDR2: LGHNT and FRNRAP. V lost 6 bases and J lost 5; bases outside the gene matches: 14. The repertoire was sequenced with immunoSEQ multiplex PCR; TCRdb's copy has only in-frame clones and lacks some. The sample has some 49,000 clones; 76% are singletons. As for time point: week 47, end of study. Each dose of the vaccine consisted of 300 ug of mutant IDH1 20-mer peptide, with topical imiquimod. Across weeks 1, 3, 5, 7, 11, 15, 19 and 23, patients received a vaccination each time, eight in all. The donors' diagnosis was new WHO grade 3 or 4 astrocytoma that was IDH1-mutant and ATRX-lost.

The receptor was isolated from a woman between 40 and 55 years old with glioma. Some clones in this sample may be carry-over from other donors' samples. This sample comprised PBMCs, obtained from a glioma patient whose treatment included an IDH1 peptide vaccine. The chain carries TRBV12-5 and TRBJ2-2; TRBD2 matches 8 bases. In nucleotides, the CDR3 is TGTGCTAGTGGCCTTCTTCGGGGGGGCCGTCGGACCGGGGAGCTGTTTTTT. Amino acids: CASGLLRGGRRTGELFF.